This TCR beta chain was sequenced during a study of blood T cell repertoires in COVID-19. The wider study: Material from acute and convalescent COVID-19 was sourced from the United States, Italy and Spain. T cells, B-cell-depleted T cells, or PBMCs provided the cDNA or gDNA that served as material.

The authors' processing: Amplification of reference gene primers was used by the study to estimate nucleated cell counts. The method was immunoSEQ multiplex PCR; TCRdb's version includes in-frame clones alone and lacks a portion of them. V and J calls and clone size are those listed in that table; D and trimming were worked out from the DNA. Found here are some 190,000 clones, about nine tenths of them singletons; the top ten hold 1.5% to 2%. This CDR3 region has 14 residues. Germline V gene sequence: CDR1 MGHRA, CDR2 YSYEKL. After removal of 5 bases from V and 3 bases from J, the junction contained 2 bases not matched to a gene.

The sequence derives from a man younger than 35 with active or convalescent COVID-19. This chain connects TRBV4-1 to TRBJ2-3, with 10 bases lining up with TRBD1. Sequencing was done on a sample of peripheral blood. DNA of the CDR3: TGCGCCAGCAGCGGGACAGGGGTAACAGATACGCAGTATTTT. This gives the protein CASSGTGVTDTQYF.